These 3 T cell receptor beta chains were sequenced from one sample in a study of chemoradiotherapy in HPV16-positive cancers. The data were produced by immunoSEQ multiplex PCR, yet TCRdb's version contains in-frame clones alone and is incomplete. The repertoire holds approximately 17,000 clones, with under 90% as singletons. The sequencing here drew on blood, taken from a patient who underwent chemoradiotherapy. These receptors were collected from a human donor with HPV-associated anogenital cancer.

This clone was seen a few times. The rearrangement uses TRBV6-5 and TRBJ2-1; 7 bases align to TRBD1. This CDR3 comprises 15 residues. In germline, CDR1 is MNHEY, CDR2 SVGAGI. Germline trimming cut 2 bases from V and 4 bases from J; bases unmatched to any gene: 5. The CDR3 nucleotides are TGTGCCAGCAGTTACCTGCCAGGGGGATACAATGAGCAGTTCTTC. This encodes CASSYLPGGYNEQFF.

CDR3 in amino acids: CASSTQRLGVDTQYF. The DNA of the CDR3 is TGTGCCAGCAGCACCCAGCGATTAGGGGTGGATACGCAGTATTTT. This chain connects TRBV7-9 to TRBJ2-3, with a tentative D call TRBD1 (5 bases). CDR1 is SEHNR and CDR2 is FQNEAQ in the germline V gene (reference sequence). Trimming stripped 5 bases from V and 6 bases from J, with 18 bases between. This CDR3 comprises 15 residues.

This clone was detected only a few times. The rearrangement joins TRBV19 to TRBJ2-1; D might be TRBD2 (5 bases). Germline V gene lookup returns CDR1 LNHDA and CDR2 SQIVND (reference sequence). Trimming stripped 5 bases from V and 7 bases from J, with 15 bases between. The CDR3 runs 14 residues. CDR3 sequence reads: CASSLGVGPNEQFF. The CDR3 bases are TGTGCCAGTAGTCTCGGGGTAGGCCCTAATGAGCAGTTCTTC.